This TCR beta chain was sequenced in a study of CD8+ T cells in alopecia areata. For the study at large: Treated patients received oral tofacitinib, 5 to 10 mg twice daily. Study results and caveats: Although TCR sharing was seen in mice, sharing across patients was less clear, possibly for HLA-related reasons. Lesional scalp, especially alopecia totalis/universalis, showed higher clonality than normal scalp.

TCR sequencing used cDNA made by reverse transcription of extracted RNA. Here immunoSEQ multiplex PCR was the method, and the copy in TCRdb shows in-frame clones only, minus some. The table records roughly 150,000 clones, over 45% of them present only once. Germline V gene lookup returns CDR1 MGHRA and CDR2 YSYEKL. V lost 0 bases to trimming and J lost 2 bases; unmatched junction nucleotides: 9. The CDR3 length is 18 residues. The table lists this clone with a few counts. Its target is unknown. Sorting separated CD4+ and CD8+ T cells out of PBMCs. The source material was CD4+ T cells sorted from blood. The chain carries TRBV4-1 and TRBJ2-5; 10 bases align to TRBD2. The sequence was collected from a human donor with alopecia areata. The CDR3 DNA sequence: TGCGCCAGCAGCCAAGATGGGCTAGCGGGAGTCTATCAAGAGACCCAGTACTTC. It translates to CASSQDGLAGVYQETQYF.